The 8 T cell receptor beta chains given below trace back to one sample, sequenced in a study of blood T cell repertoires in COVID-19. Assay: immunoSEQ multiplex PCR; the TCRdb copy retains only in-frame clones and omits some. The data contain roughly 220,000 clones, 88% of them singletons. Sequencing was done on a sample of PBMCs or T cells enriched from blood (not recorded which). The receptors here all came from a woman in her forties or fifties with acute COVID-19.

The V call is TRBV7-3, the J call TRBJ2-1; TRBD2 is a possible D gene (6 bases). Per the germline V gene, CDR1 is SGHTA and CDR2 is FQGTGA. Trimming removed 2 bases from V and 12 bases from J, with 20 bases in between. This CDR3 comprises 15 residues. In DNA, the CDR3 is TGTGCCAGCAGCTTAGGGCGGGACCCACCCCAGGGGCAGTTCTTC. This translates into CASSLGRDPPQGQFF.

The V gene is TRBV15, the J gene TRBJ2-1, with TRBD2 identical over 11 bases. J was trimmed by 9 bases and V by 0 bases; bases with no gene match: 10. Per the germline V gene, CDR1 is LNHNV and CDR2 is YYDKDF (reference sequence). The CDR3 is made up of 17 amino acids. The CDR3 nucleotides are TGTGCCACCAGCAGAGATAGGACTAGCGGGCTTGCGGGTGAGCAGTTCTTC. It specifies CATSRDRTSGLAGEQFF.

J is TRBJ2-5 and V is TRBV5-4; D possibly corresponds to TRBD1 (7 bases). From germline, CDR1 is SGHNT and CDR2 YYREEE (reference sequence). CDR3 size: 18 residues. The ends were cut back, 4 bases at V and 5 bases at J, with 27 bases in the middle. CDR3 bases: TGTGCCAGCAGCAGCGGGCCGAAGGGGACAGCGAGAGGGGAGACCCAGTACTTC. It specifies CASSSGPKGTARGETQYF. Using reference TRBV5-4 and TRBJ2-5 for the parts outside the CDR3, the full variable domain is ETGVTQSPTHLIKTRGQQVTLRCSSQSGHNTVSWYQQALGQGPQFIFQYYREEENGRGNFPPRFSGLQFPNYSSELNVNALELDDSALYLCASSSGPKGTARGETQYFGPGTRLLVL.

The chain couples TRBV29-1 to TRBJ1-1, with D unresolved. The CDR3 is made up of 13 amino acids. CDR1 is SQVTM, CDR2 ANQGSEA, per germline. V was cut by 1 base and J by 0 bases, with 6 bases left in between. The CDR3 is CSVEGGLNTEAFF. The CDR3 DNA sequence: TGCAGCGTTGAAGGCGGTCTGAACACTGAAGCTTTCTTT.

This clone was detected only once. The chain links TRBV29-1 to TRBJ1-2; 10 nucleotides align to TRBD1. Germline assignment: CDR1 SQVTM and CDR2 ANQGSEA. V dropped 4 bases and J dropped 2; count of bases not matched to a gene: 4. The CDR3 sequence is 14 residues long. For the CDR3, the DNA is TGCAGCGTTGGTCCGGGACAGGGGAACTATGGCTACACCTTC. Its translation is CSVGPGQGNYGYTF.

The chain recombines TRBV29-1 with TRBJ2-1; D is perhaps TRBD2 (5 bases). The CDR3 spans 13 residues. The V gene lost 3 bases and the J gene lost 5 bases, with 11 bases spanning the gap. Per germline, CDR1 SQVTM and CDR2 ANQGSEA. The CDR3 sequence is CSVEGESDNEQFF. The CDR3 nucleotides are TGCAGCGTTGAGGGAGAGTCGGACAATGAGCAGTTCTTC.

The J gene is TRBJ2-1, the V gene TRBV27, with 7 bases aligning to TRBD1. In germline, CDR1 is MNHEY, CDR2 SMNVEV (reference sequence). The CDR3 is 17 residues long. V was clipped by 5 bases and J by 0 bases; unmatched bases: 10. The chain's CDR3 is CASSPIWTGSSYNEQFF. As DNA, the CDR3 is TGTGCCAGCAGTCCCATCTGGACAGGTAGCTCCTACAATGAGCAGTTCTTC.

J is TRBJ2-3 and V is TRBV27; D call uncertain. V dropped 5 bases and J dropped 3 bases, with 15 bases sitting between them. Germline CDR1 is MNHEY and CDR2 is SMNVEV (reference sequence). This CDR3 has 15 amino acids. The CDR3: CASSDGASGTDTQYF. CDR3 coding DNA: TGTGCCAGCAGTGACGGCGCTAGTGGTACAGATACGCAGTATTTT.